The 21 T cell receptor beta chains given below trace back to one sample, sequenced in a study of T cells in women clearing cervical HPV infection. Profiled with immunoSEQ multiplex PCR; TCRdb holds only in-frame clones, not every one. Here the sample table reports tens of thousands of clones. The sample consisted of blood buffy coat. Receptor source: a woman aged 18 to 75 with a cervical HPV16 infection that either progressed to CIN3+ or cleared (not recorded which).

A remark on this clone: The CDR3 end falls 3 residues outside the read, so it is completed with the germline J gene. V is TRBV29-1 and J is TRBJ2-2; TRBD1 is a possible D gene (6 bases). Trimming shortened V by 5 bases and J by 6 bases, and 13 bases separated the two germline ends. The germline V gene encodes CDR1 SQVTM and CDR2 ANQGSEA. This CDR3 is built from 13 residues. The CDR3 sequence: CSVRQVMAGELFF. Incomplete CDR3 DNA: TGCAGCGTTAGACAGGTTATGGCCGGGGAG.

Notes on this clone: The read halts 3 residues ahead of the CDR3 end, with the missing end drawn from the germline J gene. The V call is TRBV19, the J call TRBJ1-1, with 12 bases lining up with TRBD1. Looked up from germline, CDR1 is LNHDA and CDR2 is SQIVND (reference sequence). The CDR3 covers 16 residues. CDR3: CASSPDRSGQGAQAFF. CDR3 DNA, as far as it was read: TGTGCCAGTAGCCCCGATAGGTCGGGACAGGGGGCGCAA. The complete variable domain, with remaining parts taken from reference TRBV19 and TRBJ1-1, reads DGGITQSPKYLFRKEGQNVTLSCEQNLNHDAMYWYRQDPGQGLRLIYYSQIVNDFQKGDIAEGYSVSREKKESFPLTVTSAQKNPTAFYLCASSPDRSGQGAQAFFGQGTRLTVV.

To note about this clone: The read ends 3 residues shy of where the CDR3 ends; the end is completed using the germline J gene. This chain uses TRBV19 with TRBJ2-3; 11 bases are a match to TRBD2. The germline CDR1 and CDR2 sequences are LNHDA and SQIVND (reference sequence). V shed 8 bases and J 2 bases; nucleotides not matched to a gene: 15. The CDR3 is 18 residues long. The sequenced CDR3 bases are TGTGCCAGTCAAAAAGGGACTAGCGGTTCAAGCACCACAGATACG. It specifies CASQKGTSGSSTTDT. From start to end, the CDR3 is CASQKGTSGSSTTDTQYF.

A note on this clone: The CDR3 is cut off 3 residues early in the read; its end comes from the germline J gene. V is TRBV19 and J is TRBJ2-1, with D maybe TRBD1 (6 bases). This CDR3 has 18 residues. The V end lost 0 bases, the J end lost 4 bases, and 19 bases lay between the germline ends. Germline V gene data show CDR1 as LNHDA and CDR2 as SQIVND (reference sequence). CDR3 DNA (partial): TGTGCCAGTAGTATAGATCGTTTACAGGGAATGCTTTACAATGAG. Amino acid sequence: CASSIDRLQGMLYNE. The whole CDR3 reads CASSIDRLQGMLYNEQFF.

In regard to this clone: The CDR3 is cut off 3 residues early in the read; its end comes from the germline J gene. The genes are TRBV29-1 and TRBJ1-2; possibly TRBD1 for D (6 bases). The V gene lost 2 bases and the J gene lost 6 bases, with 13 bases spanning the gap. There are 13 residues in the CDR3. Germline lookup yields CDR1 SQVTM and CDR2 ANQGSEA. CDR3 residues: CSVERAGDHGYTF. Incomplete CDR3 DNA: TGCAGCGTTGAAAGGGCAGGGGATCATGGC.

In regard to this clone: The read gets to within 3 residues of the CDR3 end, and the germline J gene fills in the rest. The chain uses TRBV7-2 and TRBJ2-1; D is undetermined. CDR3 size: 14 residues. Trimming took 6 bases from V and 0 from J, leaving 9 bases between them. The germline gives CDR1 SGHTA, CDR2 FQGNSA. CDR3 DNA (partial): TGTGCCAGCAGGGCCCCGAGCTCCTACAATGAG. Protein: CASRAPSSYNE. The full-length CDR3 reads as CASRAPSSYNEQFF.

A remark on this clone: The read stops 3 residues short of the end of the CDR3; the missing end is completed from the germline J gene. The rearrangement links TRBV20-1 to TRBJ2-3, with 7 bases identical to TRBD1. Germline V CDR1 and CDR2: DFQATT, SNEGSKA (reference sequence). The CDR3 length is 12 residues. The CDR3 bases that were read are TGCAGTGCTCAGACAGGGAAAGAGACG. Residues: CSAQTGKET. The full CDR3 reads CSAQTGKETQYF.

In the case of this clone: Coverage ceases 3 residues before the CDR3 finishes, and the germline J gene fills in the end. The rearrangement joins TRBV20-1 to TRBJ1-4; D is undetermined. Germline V gene lookup returns CDR1 DFQATT and CDR2 SNEGSKA (reference sequence). CDR3 length equals 15 residues. The CDR3: CSARGQELSNSPLFF. The sequenced part of the CDR3 DNA is TGCAGTGCTAGAGGCCAGGAACTCTCCAATTCACCA.

A note on this clone: The read is 3 residues too short to cover the CDR3 end, so that end is filled in from the germline J gene. This chain joins TRBV6-1 and TRBJ2-4, with TRBD1 identical over 10 bases. The length of the CDR3 is 14 residues. Looked up from germline, CDR1 is MNHNS and CDR2 is SASEGT. The CDR3: CASSEGTGGYGQYF. The part of the CDR3 DNA that was read is TGTGCCAGCAGTGAAGGGACAGGGGGATATGGT.

Of note for this clone: The missing CDR3 end, 3 residues past where the read stops, is filled in from the germline J gene. The chain couples TRBV7-9 to TRBJ1-6; the D is unclear. V lost 7 bases, J lost 5 bases, and 9 bases lay in between. CDR1 and CDR2 (germline): SEHNR, FQNEAQ (reference sequence). The CDR3 sequence is 13 residues long. CDR3 protein: CASTPNNNSPLHF. The DNA read from the CDR3 is TGTGCCAGCACCCCGAACAATAATTCACCC.

Turning to this clone: The read gets to within 3 residues of the CDR3 end, and the germline J gene fills in the rest. This sequence joins TRBV23-1 and TRBJ1-5, with a weak D call TRBD1 (5 bases). TRBV23-1 is an ORF; its function is uncertain. Deletions cut 0 bases from V and 4 bases from J, with 10 bases between. The CDR3 extends over 15 amino acids. The chain's CDR3 is CASSQSMTANQPQHF. The CDR3 bases that were read are TGCGCCAGCAGTCAATCCATGACAGCTAATCAGCCC.

About this clone itself: The read halts 3 residues ahead of the CDR3 end, with the missing end drawn from the germline J gene. The gene calls are TRBV7-2 and TRBJ1-4, with 11 bases matching TRBD1. The CDR3 contains 18 residues. Germline CDR1 and CDR2: SGHTA and FQGNSA. Incomplete CDR3 DNA: TGTGCAAGTCGCTTAGCGCTGGGACAGGGGGTACGTAATGAAAAA. It specifies CASRLALGQGVRNEK. The entire CDR3 protein is CASRLALGQGVRNEKLFF.

Worth noting for this clone: The read finishes 3 residues shy of the CDR3 end, and the germline J gene is used to complete it. The chain is built from TRBV2 and TRBJ1-2, with TRBD1 matching over 8 bases. The CDR3 contains 12 residues. Germline V gene data show CDR1 as SNHLY and CDR2 as FYNNEI. The CDR3 reads CASTPDRADYTF. The CDR3 bases that were read are TGTGCCAGCACTCCGGACAGGGCCGAC.

A remark on this clone: The CDR3 goes on 3 residues after the read ends, and that part is filled in from the germline J gene. The same CDR3 can be traced to other DNA sequences in this sample. This rearrangement joins TRBV7-3 to TRBJ1-1, with D possibly matching TRBD1 (6 bases). Germline values: CDR1 SGHTA, CDR2 FQGTGA. The CDR3 covers 13 residues. Trimming left V 6 bases short and J 4 bases short, with 12 bases between. The DNA read from the CDR3 is TGTGCCAGCAGTCGCACAGGGAGCACTGAA. Translating gives CASSRTGSTE. The entire CDR3 protein reads CASSRTGSTEAFF.

CDR3 DNA, as far as it was read: TGTGCCATCAAGGCCCCGATGAACACTGAA. It translates to CAIKAPMNTE. The full CDR3 sequence reads CAIKAPMNTEAFF. The chain links TRBV10-3 to TRBJ1-1, with D uncertain. The CDR3 is cut off 3 residues early in the read; its end comes from the germline J gene. CDR3 length: 13 amino acids. Germline CDR1 ENHRY, CDR2 SYGVKD. V lost 7 bases and J 0 bases, leaving 9 bases between the germline ends.

In regard to this clone: The CDR3 end falls 3 residues outside the read, so it is completed with the germline J gene. This chain joins TRBV6-1 and TRBJ2-1; D not certain. Germline loops: CDR1 MNHNS, CDR2 SASEGT. This CDR3 contains 15 residues. The V end was cut by 0 bases, the J end by 0 bases, with 6 bases between. The CDR3 DNA, read in part, is TGTGCCAGCAGTGAAGCTGGCGGCTCCTACAATGAG. It yields the protein CASSEAGGSYNE. The whole CDR3 protein is CASSEAGGSYNEQFF.

The CDR3 spells CASSLEGRVGQYF. CDR3 bases read: TGTGCCAGCAGCTTAGAGGGCAGGGTGGGT. This chain uses TRBV7-6 with TRBJ2-4, with D possibly matching TRBD1 (5 bases). The read comes to an end 3 residues before the CDR3 does, leaving the germline J gene to fill in the end. CDR1 is SGHVS, CDR2 FNYEAQ, per germline. The CDR3 consists of 13 residues.

Concerning this clone itself: From the germline J gene comes the end of the CDR3, since the read stops 3 residues before it. V gene TRBV19 combines with J gene TRBJ1-6; D unclear. The germline V gene has CDR1 LNHDA and CDR2 SQIVND (reference sequence). With 2 bases removed from V and 2 bases from J, the gap between germline ends came to 7 bases. The CDR3 consists of 15 residues. The DNA read from the CDR3 is TGTGCCAGTAGTATAATGGGCGCCTATAATTCACCC. This codes for CASSIMGAYNSP. The CDR3 in full is CASSIMGAYNSPLHF.

In regard to this clone: The read gets to within 3 residues of the CDR3 end, and the germline J gene fills in the rest. This CDR3 is also generated by other DNA sequences in the sample. This chain links TRBV23-1 with TRBJ1-3; unclear D gene. TRBV23-1 is an ORF, and what it does is uncertain. The V and J ends lost 7 bases and 0 bases respectively, with 13 bases between them. The CDR3 extends over 15 amino acids. The DNA read from the CDR3 is TGCGCCAGCATGTCGTACAGTCTCTCTGGAAACACC. This gives the protein CASMSYSLSGNT. The entire CDR3 is CASMSYSLSGNTIYF.

Turning to this clone: The read terminates 3 residues ahead of where the CDR3 ends, so the germline J gene completes it. The J gene is TRBJ2-3, the V gene TRBV6-2 or TRBV6-3; D remains unclear. V gave up 1 base and J gave up 4 bases, with 3 bases separating them. The germline gives CDR1 MNHEY, CDR2 SVGEGT. CDR3 length: 12 residues. CDR3 in amino acids: CASSYFSDTQYF. The CDR3 DNA, read in part, is TGTGCCAGCAGTTACTTCTCAGATACG.

As regards this clone: The CDR3 end lies 3 residues beyond the end of the read and is filled in from the germline J gene. V usage is TRBV5-5 and J usage is TRBJ1-5; no definite D call. The germline CDR1 and CDR2 sequences are SGHKS and YYEKEE (reference sequence). Between the trimmed V and J ends, which lost 2 bases and 1 base, there was a span of 7 bases. The CDR3 runs to 14 residues. CDR3: CASSFPPSNQPQHF. CDR3 DNA (partial): TGTGCCAGCAGCTTCCCCCCAAGCAATCAGCCC.